The clone carrying this TCR beta chain was seen more than once but under ten times. The antigen is not known. Exclusion followed for patients with uncontrolled infection, other autoimmune disease, pregnancy or lactation. Authors of the study amplified TCR beta CDR3 regions from RNA transcripts. The study used the HTBI primer set for a first-round RT-PCR of the TCR CDR3. A single record per CDR3 protein comes from TCRdb applying MiXCR to the multiplex PCR reads. The profile shows 600,000 to 700,000 distinct CDR3 sequences, approximately 42% of them singletons. This specimen comes from a study of T cells in Graves' hyperthyroidism and ophthalmopathy. Study results and caveats: Ophthalmopathy onset followed model prediction by a median approximately six months.

Deletions cut 0 bases from V and 6 bases from J, with 12 bases between. CDR1 is ENHRY and CDR2 is SYGVKD in the germline V gene. This CDR3 comprises 15 residues. The sample comprised peripheral blood or thyroid tissue (not recorded which). The TCR comes from an adult man with Graves' disease, either hyperthyroidism or ophthalmopathy (not recorded which). The chain employs TRBV10-3 and TRBJ1-5; no definite D call. Written as DNA, the CDR3 is TGTGCCATCAGTGAGTCAGGAGGGATTCGTCAGCCCCAGCATTTT. Its protein product is CAISESGGIRQPQHF.